Listed below are T cell receptor beta chains from one sample, sequenced in a study of healthy donors' naive CD4 and CD8 T cells. TCRdb reprocessed the reads via MiXCR and lists one record per CDR3 protein. Among approximately 180,000 distinct CDR3 sequences, about 76% were seen once, and the ten largest hold less than 2.5%. Sequencing was carried out using naive CD4+ and CD8+ T cells sorted from blood, pooled from several donors. These receptors were obtained from a pool of human donors in good health; the sample pools cells from several healthy donors. Both conserved end residues are part of each CDR3. The order of the fields is V gene, clone size, CDR3 protein. Size values are once, few and many counts, or a class for expanded clones, and some rows have none.

TRBV5-4,few,CASSLGSGMAYEQYF
TRBV27,.,CASSPGTRPHEQYF
TRBV5-6,.,CATLKRLLLGYTF
TRBV19,.,CASSMWNSDEKLFF
TRBV6-4,.,CASRLPGQVREQYF
TRBV29-1,.,CSVGQGPTNEKLFF
TRBV29-1,.,CSVGLGRTYEQYF
TRBV5-5,few,CASSLGDRIYSNQPQHF
TRBV29-1,.,CSGRSGEGNNEQFF
TRBV27,.,CASSPFHNDVAFF
TRBV12-3/TRBV12-4,.,CASVLILTSTDTQYF